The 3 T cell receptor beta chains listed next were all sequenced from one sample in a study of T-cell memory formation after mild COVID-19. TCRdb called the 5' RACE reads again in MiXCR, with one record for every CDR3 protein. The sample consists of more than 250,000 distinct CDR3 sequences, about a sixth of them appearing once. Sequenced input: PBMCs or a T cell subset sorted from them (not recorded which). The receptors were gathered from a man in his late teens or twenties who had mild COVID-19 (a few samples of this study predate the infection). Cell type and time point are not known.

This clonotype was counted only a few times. CDR3 nucleotides: TGTGCCAGCAGCTTGGGATTCTACGGGGAGCTGTTTTTT. This encodes CASSLGFYGELFF. The chain joins TRBV7-3 to TRBJ2-2; no clear D gene. The CDR3 consists of 13 residues. Deletions cut 3 bases from V and 7 bases from J, with 9 bases between. Germline loops: CDR1 SGHTA, CDR2 FQGTGA.

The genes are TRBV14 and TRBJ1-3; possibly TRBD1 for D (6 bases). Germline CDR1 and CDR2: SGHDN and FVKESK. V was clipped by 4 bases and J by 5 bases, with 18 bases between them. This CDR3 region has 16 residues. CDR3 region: CASSREWPGHRNTIYF. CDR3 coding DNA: TGTGCCAGCAGCCGAGAATGGCCGGGACACAGAAACACCATATATTTT.

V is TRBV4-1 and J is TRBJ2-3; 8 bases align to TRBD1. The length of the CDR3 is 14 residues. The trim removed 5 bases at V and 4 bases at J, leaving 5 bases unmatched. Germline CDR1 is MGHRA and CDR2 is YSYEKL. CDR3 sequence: CASSTRTGPDTQYF. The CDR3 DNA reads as TGCGCCAGCAGCACCCGGACAGGGCCAGATACGCAGTATTTT.